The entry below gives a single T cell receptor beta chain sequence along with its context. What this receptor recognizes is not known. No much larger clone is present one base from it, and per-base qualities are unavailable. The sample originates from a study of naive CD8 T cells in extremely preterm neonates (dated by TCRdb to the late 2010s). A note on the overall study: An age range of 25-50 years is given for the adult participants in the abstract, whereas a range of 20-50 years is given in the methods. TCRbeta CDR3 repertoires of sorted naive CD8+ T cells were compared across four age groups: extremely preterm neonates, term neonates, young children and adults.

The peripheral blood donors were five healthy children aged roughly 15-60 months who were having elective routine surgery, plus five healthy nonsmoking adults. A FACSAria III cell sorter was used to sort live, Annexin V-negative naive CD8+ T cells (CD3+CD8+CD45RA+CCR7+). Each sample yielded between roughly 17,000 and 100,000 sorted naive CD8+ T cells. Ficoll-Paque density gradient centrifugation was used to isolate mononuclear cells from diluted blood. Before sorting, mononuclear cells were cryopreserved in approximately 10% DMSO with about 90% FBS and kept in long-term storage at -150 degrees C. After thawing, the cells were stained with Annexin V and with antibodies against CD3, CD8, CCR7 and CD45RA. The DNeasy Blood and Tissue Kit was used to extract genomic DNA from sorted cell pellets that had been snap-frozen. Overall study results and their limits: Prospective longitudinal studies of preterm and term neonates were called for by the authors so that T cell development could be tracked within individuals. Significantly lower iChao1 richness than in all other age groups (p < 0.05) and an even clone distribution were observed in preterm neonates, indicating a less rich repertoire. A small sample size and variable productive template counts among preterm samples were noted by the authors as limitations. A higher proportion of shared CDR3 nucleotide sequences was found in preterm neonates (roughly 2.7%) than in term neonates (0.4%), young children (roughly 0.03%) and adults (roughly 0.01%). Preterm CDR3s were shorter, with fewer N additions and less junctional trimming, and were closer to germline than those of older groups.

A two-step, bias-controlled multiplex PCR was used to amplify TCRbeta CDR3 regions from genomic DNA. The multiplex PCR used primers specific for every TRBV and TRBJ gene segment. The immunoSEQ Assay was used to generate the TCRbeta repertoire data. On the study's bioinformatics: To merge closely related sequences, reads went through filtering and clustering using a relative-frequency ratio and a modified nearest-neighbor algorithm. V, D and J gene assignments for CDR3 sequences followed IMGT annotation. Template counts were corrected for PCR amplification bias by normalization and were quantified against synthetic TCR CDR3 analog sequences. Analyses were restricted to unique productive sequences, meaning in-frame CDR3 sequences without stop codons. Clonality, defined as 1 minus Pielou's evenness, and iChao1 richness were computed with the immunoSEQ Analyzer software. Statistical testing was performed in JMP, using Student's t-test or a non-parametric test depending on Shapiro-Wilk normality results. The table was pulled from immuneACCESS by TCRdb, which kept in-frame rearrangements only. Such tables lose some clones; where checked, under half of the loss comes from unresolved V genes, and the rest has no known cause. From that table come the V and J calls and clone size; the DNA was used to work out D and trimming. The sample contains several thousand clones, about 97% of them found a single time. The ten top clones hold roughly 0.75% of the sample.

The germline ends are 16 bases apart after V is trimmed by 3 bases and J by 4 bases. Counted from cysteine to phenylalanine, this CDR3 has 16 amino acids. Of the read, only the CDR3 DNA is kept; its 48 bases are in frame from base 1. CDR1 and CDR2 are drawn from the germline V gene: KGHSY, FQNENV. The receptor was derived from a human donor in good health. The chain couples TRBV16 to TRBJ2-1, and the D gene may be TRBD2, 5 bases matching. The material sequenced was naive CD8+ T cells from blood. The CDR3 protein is CASSHPGGGSYNEQFF. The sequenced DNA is TGTGCCAGCAGCCACCCCGGTGGCGGGTCTTACAATGAGCAGTTCTTC.